These 11 T cell receptor beta chains were sequenced from one sample in a study of CD8+CD57+ T cells in acquired aplastic anemia. Profiling that covered TCR beta VDJ and CDR3 relied on genomic DNA as its template. TCRdb redid the calling of the reads with MiXCR, one entry per CDR3 protein. The table lists 130,000 or so distinct CDR3 sequences, approximately 61% of them singletons. Patients picked for sequencing had shown CD8+CD57+ cell expansion detected by flow cytometry. Specimen: sorted CD4+, CD8+, or CD8+CD57+ T cells (not recorded which) from PBMCs. The receptors stem from a human donor with aplastic anemia.

Ten or more counts support this clonotype. The chain recombines TRBV12-3 or TRBV12-4 with TRBJ1-1; no firm D call. V was shortened by 5 bases and J by 4 bases, with 11 bases between the two germline ends. This CDR3 comprises 13 residues. The CDR3 DNA is TGTGCCAGCAGTCCACAGTTGGGCACTGAAGCTTTCTTT. Translating it yields CASSPQLGTEAFF.

The chain recombines TRBV29-1 with TRBJ2-7, with D perhaps TRBD2 (7 bases). V was cut by 4 bases and J by 3 bases, with 13 bases left in between. Germline values: CDR1 SQVTM, CDR2 ANQGSEA. The CDR3 is made up of 13 amino acids. CDR3 DNA: TGCAGCGTTGCATACAGGGAGGGCTACGAGCAGTACTTC. Encoded protein: CSVAYREGYEQYF.

The rearrangement uses TRBV19 and TRBJ2-6; unclear D gene. The germline V and J ends were trimmed by 7 bases and 0 bases, with 10 bases remaining between them. Germline V lookup: CDR1 LNHDA, CDR2 SQIVND (reference sequence). The CDR3 is 15 residues long. The CDR3 is CASIDSPSGANVLTF. The DNA for the CDR3 is TGTGCCAGTATCGACTCGCCCTCTGGGGCCAACGTCCTGACTTTC.

The chain recombines TRBV25-1 with TRBJ1-2; D might be TRBD1 (5 bases). V dropped 2 bases and J dropped 5 bases, with 18 bases sitting between them. Germline assignment: CDR1 MGHDK and CDR2 SYGVNS. The CDR3 totals 16 residues. The CDR3 reads CASSEQQALTWYGYTF. CDR3 DNA sequence: TGTGCCAGCAGTGAACAACAGGCCCTCACCTGGTATGGCTACACCTTC.

This clonotype has a single count. A much larger clone lies a single base off, so this may be a read error. The chain joins TRBV5-1 to TRBJ1-2; D possibly corresponds to TRBD1 (5 bases). The CDR3 extends over 13 amino acids. CDR1 and CDR2 (germline): SGHRS, YFSETQ. V lost 0 bases to trimming and J lost 7 bases, with 10 bases between them. The CDR3 sequence: CASSLDRRSGYTF. CDR3 sequence (DNA): TGCGCCAGCAGCTTGGACAGGAGAAGTGGCTACACCTTC. The variable domain in full, with the rest retrieved from reference TRBV5-1 and TRBJ1-2, is KAGVTQTPRYLIKTRGQQVTLSCSPISGHRSVSWYQQTPGQGLQFLFEYFSETQRNKGNFPGRFSGRQFSNSRSEMNVSTLELGDSALYLCASSLDRRSGYTFGSGTRLTVV.

The chain recombines TRBV24-1 with TRBJ2-5; 15 bases are a match to TRBD2. The CDR3 is made up of 17 amino acids. Germline CDR1 reads KGHDR; CDR2 reads SFDVKD. J lost 5 bases, V lost 3 bases, and 6 bases had no gene match. The CDR3 DNA reads as TGTGCCACCAGTGATCCAGGACTAGCGGGAGGGGACGAGACCCAGTACTTC. Amino acids: CATSDPGLAGGDETQYF.

The chain carries TRBV19 and TRBJ2-5, with TRBD1 identical over 9 bases. V lost 2 bases to trimming and J lost 6 bases; unmatched junction nucleotides: 4. The CDR3 extends over 14 amino acids. The germline gives CDR1 LNHDA, CDR2 SQIVND (reference sequence). CDR3 bases: TGTGCCAGTAGTATATCCGGACAGGGGAAGACCCAGTACTTC. Translating gives CASSISGQGKTQYF.

The chain employs TRBV10-3 and TRBJ2-1; no clear D gene. Deletions cut 3 bases from V and 5 bases from J, with 14 bases between. This CDR3 spans 15 amino acids. The germline V gene encodes CDR1 ENHRY and CDR2 SYGVKD. The CDR3: CAISEREDGHNEQFF. CDR3 coding DNA: TGTGCCATCAGTGAAAGGGAAGACGGACACAATGAGCAGTTCTTC.

The J gene is TRBJ2-3, the V gene TRBV15; D is unclear. The germline gives CDR1 LNHNV, CDR2 YYDKDF (reference sequence). Between the trimmed V and J ends, which lost 1 base and 7 bases, there was a span of 12 bases. The CDR3 has 14 residues. The CDR3: CATSRGLAVNTQYF. CDR3 coding DNA: TGTGCCACCAGCAGAGGTTTAGCTGTGAATACGCAGTATTTT.

Turning to this clonotype: Mismatch with germline at one junction end may stem from a read error. The chain has TRBV5-1 and TRBJ2-4; no clear D gene. Germline loops: CDR1 SGHRS, CDR2 YFSETQ. CDR3 length equals 13 residues. The CDR3 DNA reads TGCGCCAGCAGCTTGGACAGTGAAAACACTCAGTACTTC. Protein: CASSLDSENTQYF.

The gene calls are TRBV19 and TRBJ1-3, with D perhaps TRBD1 (5 bases). From germline, CDR1 is LNHDA and CDR2 SQIVND (reference sequence). V lost 7 bases and J lost 0, with 10 bases in between. The CDR3 has 14 amino acids. The CDR3 DNA is TGTGCCAGTACCTGGGGCCTCTCTGGAAACACCATATATTTT. It encodes CASTWGLSGNTIYF.